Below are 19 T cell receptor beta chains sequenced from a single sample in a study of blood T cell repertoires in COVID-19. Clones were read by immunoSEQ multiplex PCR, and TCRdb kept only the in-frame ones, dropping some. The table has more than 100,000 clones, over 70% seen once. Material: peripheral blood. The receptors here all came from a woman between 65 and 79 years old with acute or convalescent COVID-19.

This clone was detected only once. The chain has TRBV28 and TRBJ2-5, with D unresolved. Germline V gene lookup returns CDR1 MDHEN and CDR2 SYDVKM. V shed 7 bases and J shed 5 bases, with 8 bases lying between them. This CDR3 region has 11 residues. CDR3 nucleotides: TGTGCCAGCACTGAACGGGAGACCCAGTACTTC. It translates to CASTERETQYF. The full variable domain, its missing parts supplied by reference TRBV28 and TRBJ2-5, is DVKVTQSSRYLVKRTGEKVFLECVQDMDHENMFWYRQDPGLGLRLIYFSYDVKMKEKGDIPEGYSVSREKKERFSLILESASTNQTSMYLCASTERETQYFGPGTRLLVL.

CDR3 residues: CSAPRGVEQYF. CDR3 coding DNA: TGCAGTGCCCCCCGGGGGGTAGAGCAGTACTTC. The chain combines TRBV20-1 with TRBJ2-7; TRBD2 matches 7 bases. Germline V gene lookup returns CDR1 DFQATT and CDR2 SNEGSKA (reference sequence). The CDR3 is 11 residues long. Losses at the gene ends were 6 bases for V and 7 bases for J; bases not matched to a gene: 6.

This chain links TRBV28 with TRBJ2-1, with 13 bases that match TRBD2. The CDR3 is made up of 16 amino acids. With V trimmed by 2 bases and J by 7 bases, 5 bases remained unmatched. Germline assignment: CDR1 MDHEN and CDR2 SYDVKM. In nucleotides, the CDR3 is TGTGCCAGCAGTTTACTCACTAGCGGGGGGGGTAATGAGCAGTTCTTC. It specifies CASSLLTSGGGNEQFF.

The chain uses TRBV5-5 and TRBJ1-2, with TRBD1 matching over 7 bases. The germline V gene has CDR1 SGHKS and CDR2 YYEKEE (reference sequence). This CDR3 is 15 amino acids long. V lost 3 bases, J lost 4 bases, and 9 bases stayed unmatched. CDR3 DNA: TGTGCCAGCAGCTCGTTACAGGGGCTTGGCTATGGCTACACCTTC. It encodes CASSSLQGLGYGYTF.

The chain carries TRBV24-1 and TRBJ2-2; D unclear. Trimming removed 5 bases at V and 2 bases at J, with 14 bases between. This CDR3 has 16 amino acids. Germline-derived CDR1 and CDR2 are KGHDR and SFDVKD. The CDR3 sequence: CATSALPSVNTGELFF. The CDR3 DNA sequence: TGTGCCACCAGTGCCCTCCCTTCGGTAAACACCGGGGAGCTGTTTTTT.

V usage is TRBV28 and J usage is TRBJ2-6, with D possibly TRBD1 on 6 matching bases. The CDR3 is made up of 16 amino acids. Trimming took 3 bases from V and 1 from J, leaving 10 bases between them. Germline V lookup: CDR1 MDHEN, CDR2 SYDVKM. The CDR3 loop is CASSFRTASGANVLTF. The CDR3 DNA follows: TGTGCCAGCAGTTTCAGGACAGCGTCTGGGGCCAACGTCCTGACTTTC.

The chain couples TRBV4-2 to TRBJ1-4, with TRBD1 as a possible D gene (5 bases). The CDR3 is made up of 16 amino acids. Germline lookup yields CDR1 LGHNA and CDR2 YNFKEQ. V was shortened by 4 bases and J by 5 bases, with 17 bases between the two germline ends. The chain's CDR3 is CASSREGAVSNEKLFF. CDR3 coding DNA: TGTGCCAGCAGCCGCGAAGGGGCAGTATCCAATGAAAAACTGTTTTTT.

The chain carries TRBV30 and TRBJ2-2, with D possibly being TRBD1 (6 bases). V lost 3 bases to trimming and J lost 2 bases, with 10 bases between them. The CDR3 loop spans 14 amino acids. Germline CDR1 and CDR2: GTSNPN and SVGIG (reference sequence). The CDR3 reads CAWRTGPNTGELFF. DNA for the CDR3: TGTGCCTGGAGGACAGGACCCAACACCGGGGAGCTGTTTTTT.

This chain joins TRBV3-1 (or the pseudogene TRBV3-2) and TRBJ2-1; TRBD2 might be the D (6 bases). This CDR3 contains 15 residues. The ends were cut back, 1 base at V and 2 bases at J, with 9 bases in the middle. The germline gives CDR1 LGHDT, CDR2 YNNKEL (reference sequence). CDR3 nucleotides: TGTGCCAGCAGCCAAGTTGGAGGGGCCTACAATGAGCAGTTCTTC. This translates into CASSQVGGAYNEQFF.

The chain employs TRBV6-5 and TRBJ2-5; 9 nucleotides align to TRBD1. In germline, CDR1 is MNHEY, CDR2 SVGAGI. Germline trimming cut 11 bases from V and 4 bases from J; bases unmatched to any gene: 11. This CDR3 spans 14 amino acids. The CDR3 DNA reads TGTGCCGGATCCACCGGGACAGGGTCAGAGACCCAGTACTTC. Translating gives CAGSTGTGSETQYF.

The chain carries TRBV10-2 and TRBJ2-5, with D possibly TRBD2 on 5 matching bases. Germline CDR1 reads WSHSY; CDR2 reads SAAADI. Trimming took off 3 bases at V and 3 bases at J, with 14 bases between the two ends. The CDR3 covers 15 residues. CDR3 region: CASSELGIVKETQYF. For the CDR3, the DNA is TGCGCCAGCAGTGAACTCGGGATCGTTAAAGAGACCCAGTACTTC.

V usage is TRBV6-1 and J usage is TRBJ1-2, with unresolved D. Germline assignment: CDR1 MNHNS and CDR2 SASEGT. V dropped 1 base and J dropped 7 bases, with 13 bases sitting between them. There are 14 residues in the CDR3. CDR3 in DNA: TGTGCCAGCAGTGAAGGAGGGAATCGACGTGGCTACACCTTC. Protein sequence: CASSEGGNRRGYTF.

CDR3 sequence (DNA): TGTGCCAGTGACAGGGCAAATCAGCCCCAGCATTTT. This gives the protein CASDRANQPQHF. This chain connects TRBV19 to TRBJ1-5; 7 bases fit TRBD1. CDR3 length: 12 residues. From germline, CDR1 is LNHDA and CDR2 SQIVND (reference sequence). J lost 4 bases, V lost 8 bases, and 2 bases had no gene match.

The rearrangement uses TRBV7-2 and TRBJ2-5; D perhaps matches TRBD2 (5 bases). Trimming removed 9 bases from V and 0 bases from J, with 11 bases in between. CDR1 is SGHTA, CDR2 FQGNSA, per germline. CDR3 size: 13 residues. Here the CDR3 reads CASLRVHQETQYF. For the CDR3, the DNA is TGTGCCAGTCTGCGGGTACACCAAGAGACCCAGTACTTC.

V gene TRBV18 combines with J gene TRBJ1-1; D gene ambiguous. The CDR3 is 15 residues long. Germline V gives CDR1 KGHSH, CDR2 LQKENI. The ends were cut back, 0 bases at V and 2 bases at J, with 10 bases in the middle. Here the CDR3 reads CASSPPVTVNTEAFF. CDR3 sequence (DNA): TGTGCCAGCTCACCACCGGTCACAGTTAACACTGAAGCTTTCTTT. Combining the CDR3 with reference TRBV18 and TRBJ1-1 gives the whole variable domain NAGVMQNPRHLVRRRGQEARLRCSPMKGHSHVYWYRQLPEEGLKFMVYLQKENIIDESGMPKERFSAEFPKEGPSILRIQQVVRGDSAAYFCASSPPVTVNTEAFFGQGTRLTVV.

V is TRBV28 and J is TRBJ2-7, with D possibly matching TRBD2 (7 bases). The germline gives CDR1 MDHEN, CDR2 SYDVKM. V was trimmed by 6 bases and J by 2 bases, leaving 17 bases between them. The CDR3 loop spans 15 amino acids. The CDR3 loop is CASSPSEGGPYEQYF. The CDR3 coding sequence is TGTGCCAGCAGCCCATCGGAGGGGGGGCCCTACGAGCAGTACTTC.

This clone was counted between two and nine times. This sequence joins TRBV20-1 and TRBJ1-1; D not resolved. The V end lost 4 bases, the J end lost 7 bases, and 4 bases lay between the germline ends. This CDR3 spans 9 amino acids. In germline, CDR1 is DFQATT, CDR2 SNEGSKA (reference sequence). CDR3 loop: CSANYEAFF. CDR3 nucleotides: TGCAGTGCTAACTATGAAGCTTTCTTT.

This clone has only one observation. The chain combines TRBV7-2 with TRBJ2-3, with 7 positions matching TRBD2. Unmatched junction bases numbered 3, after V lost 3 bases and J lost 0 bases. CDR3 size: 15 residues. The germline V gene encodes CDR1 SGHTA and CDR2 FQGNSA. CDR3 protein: CASSFYGGSTDTQYF. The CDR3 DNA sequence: TGTGCCAGCAGCTTCTACGGGGGGAGCACAGATACGCAGTATTTT. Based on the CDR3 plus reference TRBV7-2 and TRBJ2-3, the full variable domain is GAGVSQSPSNKVTEKGKDVELRCDPISGHTALYWYRQSLGQGLEFLIYFQGNSAPDKSGLPSDRFSAERTGGSVSTLTIQRTQQEDSAVYLCASSFYGGSTDTQYFGPGTRLTVL.

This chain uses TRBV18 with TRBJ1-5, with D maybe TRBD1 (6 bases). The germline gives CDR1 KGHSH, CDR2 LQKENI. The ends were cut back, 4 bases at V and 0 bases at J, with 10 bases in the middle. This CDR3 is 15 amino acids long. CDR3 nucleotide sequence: TGTGCCAGCTCACTTAGGGGGAATAGCAATCAGCCCCAGCATTTT. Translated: CASSLRGNSNQPQHF.